Presented here are 16 T cell receptor beta chains from one specimen sequenced in a study of shared clonotypes between healthy human individuals. Clones were read by immunoSEQ multiplex PCR, and TCRdb kept only the in-frame ones, dropping some. The repertoire holds about 690,000 clones, with roughly 91% as singletons. Sequencing used memory CD8+ T cells from PBMCs. The subset is: CD45RO+ cells pooled with CCR7-negative TemRA cells. These TCRs come from a young man in good health. Some clones in this sample may be carry-over from other donors' samples.

The CDR3 DNA sequence: TGCAGTGCTAGAGAGGTGAACGAGCAGTACTTC. Translating it yields CSAREVNEQYF. This chain uses TRBV20-1 with TRBJ2-7; D gene unclear. V dropped 0 bases and J dropped 5 bases, with 5 bases sitting between them. The germline CDR1 and CDR2 sequences are DFQATT and SNEGSKA (reference sequence). The CDR3 spans 11 residues.

The chain is built from TRBV7-9 and TRBJ2-5, with TRBD1 matching 11 bases. Germline trimming cut 4 bases from V and 3 bases from J; bases unmatched to any gene: 7. Germline V lookup: CDR1 SEHNR, CDR2 FQNEAQ (reference sequence). The CDR3 is 16 amino acids. The CDR3 region is CASSYRPGQGEETQYF. DNA for the CDR3: TGTGCCAGCAGCTACCGACCGGGACAGGGGGAAGAGACCCAGTACTTC.

This clone was found once. The rearrangement uses TRBV2 and TRBJ2-1, with D possibly matching TRBD2 (6 bases). Per the germline V gene, CDR1 is SNHLY and CDR2 is FYNNEI. The CDR3 contains 12 residues. V lost 8 bases and J lost 7, with 12 bases in between. CDR3 sequence (DNA): TGTGCCAGCCGCGGGGCTCGGAATGAGCAGTTCTTC. Translating gives CASRGARNEQFF. Full variable domain (rest looked up from reference TRBV2 and TRBJ2-1): EPEVTQTPSHQVTQMGQEVILRCVPISNHLYFYWYRQILGQKVEFLVSFYNNEISEKSEIFDDQFSVERPDGSNFTLKIRSTKLEDSAMYFCASRGARNEQFFGPGTRLTVL.

The chain joins TRBV7-3 to TRBJ2-1; possible D gene TRBD1, 8 bases. With 5 bases removed from V and 0 bases from J, the gap between germline ends came to 14 bases. The V gene's germline CDR1 is SGHTA and CDR2 FQGTGA. The CDR3 totals 16 residues. The CDR3 reads CASSTGGTNSYNEQFF. The CDR3 bases are TGTGCCAGCAGCACAGGGGGGACTAACTCCTACAATGAGCAGTTCTTC.

The chain carries TRBV27 and TRBJ2-1; 14 nucleotides align to TRBD2. In germline, CDR1 is MNHEY, CDR2 SMNVEV (reference sequence). V lost 8 bases and J lost 6; bases outside the gene matches: 6. The CDR3 contains 15 residues. CDR3 in amino acids: CASSPGLAGVNEQFF. In nucleotides, the CDR3 is TGTGCCAGCTCCCCGGGACTAGCGGGAGTCAATGAGCAGTTCTTC.

The gene calls are TRBV10-3 and TRBJ2-1, with 9 bases fitting TRBD2. The CDR3 has 15 amino acids. V gave up 5 bases and J gave up 9 bases; unmatched junction bases: 11. The germline V gene encodes CDR1 ENHRY and CDR2 SYGVKD. The CDR3 loop reads CAISLAGEGLGEQFF. In DNA form, the CDR3 reads TGTGCCATCAGTTTAGCGGGAGAGGGACTCGGTGAGCAGTTCTTC.

The gene calls are TRBV7-9 and TRBJ2-1, with D hard to call. Germline CDR1 reads SEHNR; CDR2 reads FQNEAQ (reference sequence). V shed 5 bases and J shed 6 bases, with 17 bases lying between them. The CDR3 has 15 residues. The CDR3 loop is CASSPVSLVSNEQFF. The CDR3 region has the DNA TGTGCCAGCAGCCCTGTTAGTTTGGTCTCCAATGAGCAGTTCTTC.

The chain links TRBV7-9 to TRBJ1-1; 10 bases align to TRBD1. Germline V gene data show CDR1 as SEHNR and CDR2 as FQNEAQ (reference sequence). This CDR3 is built from 14 residues. V shed 5 bases, J shed 6 bases, and the junction held 6 bases outside the gene matches. CDR3 bases: TGTGCCAGCAGCGGCCGGGACAGGGGTTCTGAAGCTTTCTTT. The encoded protein is CASSGRDRGSEAFF. The full variable domain, rest sourced from reference TRBV7-9 and TRBJ1-1, is DTGVSQNPRHKITKRGQNVTFRCDPISEHNRLYWYRQTLGQGPEFLTYFQNEAQLEKSRLLSDRFSAERPKGSFSTLEIQRTEQGDSAMYLCASSGRDRGSEAFFGQGTRLTVV.

The genes are TRBV9 and TRBJ1-2; 7 nucleotides line up with TRBD1. The V gene end was trimmed by 1 base and the J gene end by 4 bases; junction bases not matched to a gene: 7. The length of the CDR3 is 15 residues. The V gene's germline CDR1 is SGDLS and CDR2 YYNGEE. The DNA for the CDR3 is TGTGCCAGCAGCGTACCGGAAACAGGGGCCTATGGCTACACCTTC. It is translated as CASSVPETGAYGYTF.

The genes are TRBV25-1 and TRBJ2-7, with 14 nucleotides matching TRBD2. V gave up 6 bases and J gave up 6 bases; unmatched junction bases: 7. The germline V gene encodes CDR1 MGHDK and CDR2 SYGVNS. This CDR3 has 15 amino acids. CDR3 amino acids: CASSGTSGRSSEQYF. The CDR3 bases are TGTGCCAGCAGCGGGACTAGCGGGAGAAGTTCCGAGCAGTACTTC.

The CDR3 nucleotides read TGTGCCAGCAGCGCTACTAGCGGGAGACGCGAGCAGTACTTC. It encodes CASSATSGRREQYF. The chain recombines TRBV7-2 with TRBJ2-7, with 11 positions matching TRBD2. Germline lookup yields CDR1 SGHTA and CDR2 FQGNSA. The CDR3 has 14 residues. The V and J ends lost 5 bases and 6 bases, in that order; junction bases with no gene match: 6.

The chain carries TRBV6-4 and TRBJ2-2; 9 bases align to TRBD2. Germline V gene data show CDR1 as MRHNA and CDR2 as SNTAGT. The junction had 7 bases not matched to a gene; V was cut back by 10 bases and J by 4 bases. The CDR3 covers 14 residues. The CDR3 DNA follows: TGTGCCACCGCCTCACTAGCGGGCACCGGGGAGCTGTTTTTT. Translating gives CATASLAGTGELFF.

V usage is TRBV6-5 and J usage is TRBJ2-7; weak D call: TRBD2 (5 bases). V lost 4 bases and J 1 base, leaving 11 bases between the germline ends. The CDR3 has 14 residues. Per germline, CDR1 MNHEY and CDR2 SVGAGI. The CDR3 loop reads CASSSRETSYEQYF. The CDR3 region has the DNA TGTGCCAGCAGTTCTAGGGAGACTTCCTACGAGCAGTACTTC.

The chain joins TRBV5-5 to TRBJ1-1; no definite D call. Germline V CDR1 and CDR2: SGHKS, YYEKEE (reference sequence). The CDR3 consists of 14 residues. Deletions cut 4 bases from V and 0 bases from J, with 10 bases between. CDR3 in DNA: TGTGCCAGCAGCCCCGACACCATGAACACTGAAGCTTTCTTT. It codes for CASSPDTMNTEAFF.

This clone came up once. Written as DNA, the CDR3 is TGCAGCGTTGAAGGACCCCAGAACACCGGGGAGCTGTTTTTT. This codes for CSVEGPQNTGELFF. The chain carries TRBV29-1 and TRBJ2-2; D is ambiguous. Trimming took 1 base from V and 1 from J, leaving 7 bases between them. The CDR3 extends over 14 amino acids. Germline V lookup: CDR1 SQVTM, CDR2 ANQGSEA.

The V gene is TRBV27, the J gene TRBJ1-1; a possible D gene is TRBD1 (5 bases). This CDR3 contains 14 residues. Germline V gene data show CDR1 as MNHEY and CDR2 as SMNVEV (reference sequence). The V end was cut by 3 bases, the J end by 0 bases, with 8 bases between. In nucleotides, the CDR3 is TGTGCCAGCAGTTTCCTGGGGGTGAACACTGAAGCTTTCTTT. Translation: CASSFLGVNTEAFF.